Sequencing of this T cell receptor (beta chain) was carried out in a study of cytomegalovirus exposure and HLA in healthy donors. Both 60 Vbeta primers and 13 Jbeta primers went into the PCR. The assay was immunoSEQ multiplex PCR, and TCRdb's table has in-frame clones only and misses some. The profile shows approximately 210,000 clones, around 86% of them singletons. This clone was picked up one time. Its antigen is as yet unknown. The study, taken as a whole, reports: Follow-up analysis found HLA locus-dependent TCR association rates, highest for DRB1 and lowest for HLA-C. Being productive about 87% or about 30% of the time was typical of most TCR beta V segments in an earlier analysis.

CDR3 size: 15 residues. Germline trimming cut 2 bases from V and 6 bases from J; bases unmatched to any gene: 4. Germline V CDR1 and CDR2: SNHLY, FYNNEI. J is TRBJ2-1 and V is TRBV2, with 10 bases matching TRBD2. This clonotype originated in a woman in her fifties or sixties in good health and CMV-seropositive. Input material: PBMCs. CDR3 sequence (DNA): TGTGCCAGCAGTGAACAGCGGGGGGGCCTCAATGAGCAGTTCTTC. It codes for CASSEQRGGLNEQFF.